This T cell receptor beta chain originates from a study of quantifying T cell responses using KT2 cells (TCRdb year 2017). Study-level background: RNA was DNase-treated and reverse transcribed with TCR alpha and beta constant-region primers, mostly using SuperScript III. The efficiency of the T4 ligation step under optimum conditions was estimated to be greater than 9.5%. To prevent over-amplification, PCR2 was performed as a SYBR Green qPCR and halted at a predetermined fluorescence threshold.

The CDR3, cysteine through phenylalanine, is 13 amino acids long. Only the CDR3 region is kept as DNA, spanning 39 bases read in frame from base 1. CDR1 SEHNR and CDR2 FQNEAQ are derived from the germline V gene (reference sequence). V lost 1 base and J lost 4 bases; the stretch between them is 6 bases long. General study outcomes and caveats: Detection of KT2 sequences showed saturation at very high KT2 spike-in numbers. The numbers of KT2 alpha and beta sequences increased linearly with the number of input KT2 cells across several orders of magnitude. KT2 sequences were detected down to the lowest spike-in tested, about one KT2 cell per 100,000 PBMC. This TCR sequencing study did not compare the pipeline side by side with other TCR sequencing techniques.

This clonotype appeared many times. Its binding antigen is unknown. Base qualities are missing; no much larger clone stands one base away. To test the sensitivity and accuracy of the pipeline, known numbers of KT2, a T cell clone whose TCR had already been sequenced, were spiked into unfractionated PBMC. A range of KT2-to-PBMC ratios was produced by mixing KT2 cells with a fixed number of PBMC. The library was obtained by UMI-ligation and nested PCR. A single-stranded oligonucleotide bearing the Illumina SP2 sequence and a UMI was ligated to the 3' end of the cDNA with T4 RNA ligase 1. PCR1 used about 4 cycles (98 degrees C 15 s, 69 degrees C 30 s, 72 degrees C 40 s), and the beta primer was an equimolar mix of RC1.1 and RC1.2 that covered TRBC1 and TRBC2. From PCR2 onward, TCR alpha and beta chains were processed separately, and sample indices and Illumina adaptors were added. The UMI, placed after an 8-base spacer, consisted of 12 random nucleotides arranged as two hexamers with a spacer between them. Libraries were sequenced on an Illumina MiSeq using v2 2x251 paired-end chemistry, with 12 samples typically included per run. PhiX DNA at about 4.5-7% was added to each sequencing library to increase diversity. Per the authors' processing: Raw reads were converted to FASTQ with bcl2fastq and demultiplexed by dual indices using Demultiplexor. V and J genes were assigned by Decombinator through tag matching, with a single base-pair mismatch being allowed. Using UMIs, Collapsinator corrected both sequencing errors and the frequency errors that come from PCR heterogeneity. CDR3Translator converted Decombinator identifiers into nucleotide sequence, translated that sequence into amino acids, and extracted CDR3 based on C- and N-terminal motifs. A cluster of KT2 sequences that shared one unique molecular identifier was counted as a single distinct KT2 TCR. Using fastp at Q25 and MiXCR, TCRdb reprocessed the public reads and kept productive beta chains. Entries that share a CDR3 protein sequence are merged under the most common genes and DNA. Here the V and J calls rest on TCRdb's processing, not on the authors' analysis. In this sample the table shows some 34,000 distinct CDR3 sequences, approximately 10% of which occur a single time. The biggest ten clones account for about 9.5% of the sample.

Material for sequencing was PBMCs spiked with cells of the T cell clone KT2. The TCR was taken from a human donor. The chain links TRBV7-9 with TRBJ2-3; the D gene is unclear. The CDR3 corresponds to CASSLDFSDTQYF. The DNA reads TGTGCCAGCAGCTTAGACTTCTCAGATACGCAGTATTTT.